Shown below are 25 T cell receptor beta chains from a single sample sequenced in a study of identical twins. Each CDR3 protein is one row after TCRdb ran MiXCR on the 5' RACE reads. The sample has about 220,000 distinct CDR3 sequences, roughly 7.5% seen once. These data were also filed under a second study, of yellow fever vaccine responses in identical twins.

The sample taken for sequencing was CD8+ T cells sorted from blood. The receptors come from a woman younger than 30 in good health.

This clonotype was counted only a few times. V gene TRBV6-1 combines with J gene TRBJ2-1; 14 bases line up with TRBD2. J lost 8 bases, V lost 7 bases, and 4 bases had no gene match. This CDR3 region has 14 residues. Germline V gene lookup returns CDR1 MNHNS and CDR2 SASEGT. CDR3 sequence reads: CASMGLAGVDEQFF. The DNA for the CDR3 is TGTGCCAGCATGGGACTAGCGGGGGTGGATGAGCAGTTCTTC.

The chain carries TRBV20-1 and TRBJ1-5; D call uncertain. This CDR3 has 14 amino acids. V was pared by 6 bases and J by 1 base, with 13 bases between. Looked up from germline, CDR1 is DFQATT and CDR2 is SNEGSKA (reference sequence). The DNA for the CDR3 is TGCAGTGCGTCAGACCTGGAGAGCAATCAGCCCCAGCATTTT. The encoded protein is CSASDLESNQPQHF.

In its sample, this clonotype was seen a few times. This chain uses TRBV4-1 with TRBJ2-5; D not certain. Germline V gene lookup returns CDR1 MGHRA and CDR2 YSYEKL. Trimming took off 0 bases at V and 2 bases at J, with 16 bases between the two ends. CDR3 length: 17 residues. CDR3 coding DNA: TGCGCCAGCAGCCAAGATTTTACTGGCGGATGGCAAGAGACCCAGTACTTC. Protein: CASSQDFTGGWQETQYF.

This clonotype was seen only a few times. V gene TRBV20-1 combines with J gene TRBJ1-4; D uncertain. The CDR3 is 12 amino acids. Trimming stripped 5 bases from V and 4 bases from J, with 8 bases between. In germline, CDR1 is DFQATT, CDR2 SNEGSKA (reference sequence). The CDR3 DNA reads TGCAGTGCTCGTCAGGTTAATGAAAAACTGTTTTTT. This sequence encodes CSARQVNEKLFF.

This clonotype was recorded at least ten times. This chain joins TRBV27 and TRBJ2-3; tentatively, D is TRBD2 (6 bases). In germline, CDR1 is MNHEY, CDR2 SMNVEV (reference sequence). The CDR3 runs 14 residues. With 1 base removed from V and 4 bases from J, the gap between germline ends came to 9 bases. As DNA, the CDR3 is TGTGCCAGCAGTTTATATGGGGGGTCAGATACGCAGTATTTT. Its protein is CASSLYGGSDTQYF.

The table lists this clonotype with many counts. The chain couples TRBV2 to TRBJ2-1; tentative D call: TRBD2 (6 bases). The CDR3 contains 16 residues. V shed 0 bases and J shed 0 bases, with 9 bases lying between them. Looked up from germline, CDR1 is SNHLY and CDR2 is FYNNEI. This CDR3 is CASSEAFGSSYNEQFF. CDR3 DNA sequence: TGTGCCAGCAGTGAAGCGTTCGGGAGCTCCTACAATGAGCAGTTCTTC. Full variable domain (missing parts from reference TRBV2 and TRBJ2-1): EPEVTQTPSHQVTQMGQEVILRCVPISNHLYFYWYRQILGQKVEFLVSFYNNEISEKSEIFDDQFSVERPDGSNFTLKIRSTKLEDSAMYFCASSEAFGSSYNEQFFGPGTRLTVL.

J is TRBJ1-6 and V is TRBV3-1, with TRBD1 identical over 7 bases. Germline V gene sequence: CDR1 LGHDT, CDR2 YNNKEL (reference sequence). The CDR3 is made up of 14 amino acids. V shed 2 bases and J 9 bases; nucleotides not matched to a gene: 4. The CDR3 loop reads CASSQQGVGSPLHF. The DNA for the CDR3 is TGTGCCAGCAGCCAACAGGGGGTAGGTTCACCCCTCCACTTT. The full variable domain, rest sourced from reference TRBV3-1 and TRBJ1-6, is DTAVSQTPKYLVTQMGNDKSIKCEQNLGHDTMYWYKQDSKKFLKIMFSYNNKELIINETVPNRFSPKSPDKAHLNLHINSLELGDSAVYFCASSQQGVGSPLHFGNGTRLTVT.

This clonotype was seen a few times. The chain is built from TRBV18 and TRBJ2-3, with 11 bases that match TRBD2. The CDR3 runs 15 residues. J was trimmed by 1 base and V by 5 bases; bases with no gene match: 2. Germline V lookup: CDR1 KGHSH, CDR2 LQKENI. CDR3 in amino acids: CASSTSGGGTDTQYF. In nucleotides, the CDR3 is TGTGCCAGCTCAACTAGCGGGGGAGGCACAGATACGCAGTATTTT.

Only a few counts were recorded for this clonotype. The rearrangement joins TRBV14 to TRBJ2-5; D is perhaps TRBD1 or TRBD2 (5 bases each). CDR1 and CDR2 (germline): SGHDN, FVKESK. The V gene lost 4 bases and the J gene lost 4 bases, with 16 bases spanning the gap. The CDR3 has 15 residues. For the CDR3, the DNA is TGTGCCAGCAGCCGGAGGAGGCAGGGTACAGAGACCCAGTACTTC. It codes for CASSRRRQGTETQYF.

This chain joins TRBV6-5 and TRBJ1-2; TRBD1 aligns across 7 bases. V was pared by 0 bases and J by 4 bases, with 2 bases of the junction left unmatched. The germline V gene has CDR1 MNHEY and CDR2 SVGAGI. The CDR3 is 14 amino acids. The CDR3, as DNA: TGTGCCAGCAGTTACTCGGCAGGGGGCTATGGCTACACCTTC. This gives the protein CASSYSAGGYGYTF.

J is TRBJ2-1 and V is TRBV11-2; no firm D call. Germline CDR1 and CDR2: SGHAT and FQNNGV. Trimming left V 2 bases short and J 4 bases short, with 6 bases between. CDR3 length: 13 residues. This CDR3 reads CASSLWEYNEQFF. The CDR3 bases are TGTGCCAGCAGCTTATGGGAATACAATGAGCAGTTCTTC.

This clonotype was seen a few times. This chain's CDR3 is CASSLSGIPPNEQFF. DNA of the CDR3: TGTGCCAGCAGCCTCTCGGGGATTCCCCCCAATGAGCAGTTCTTC. V and J are TRBV9 and TRBJ2-1; D may be TRBD2 (5 bases). Germline V gene data show CDR1 as SGDLS and CDR2 as YYNGEE. The CDR3 runs to 15 residues. V was trimmed by 4 bases and J by 6 bases, leaving 17 bases between them.

J is TRBJ2-1 and V is TRBV6-1; 7 nucleotides align to TRBD2. Germline V CDR1 and CDR2: MNHNS, SASEGT. The CDR3 covers 15 residues. The V gene end was trimmed by 6 bases and the J gene end by 2 bases; junction bases not matched to a gene: 7. The CDR3 DNA reads as TGTGCCAGCAGCCAAGGACTAGATCCCTACAATGAGCAGTTCTTC. Translation gives CASSQGLDPYNEQFF.

At least ten counts were recorded for this clonotype. The V gene is TRBV4-1, the J gene TRBJ2-7; D unclear. CDR1 and CDR2 from the germline V gene are MGHRA and YSYEKL. Deletions cut 0 bases from V and 5 bases from J, with 11 bases between. This CDR3 region has 14 residues. CDR3 sequence (DNA): TGCGCCAGCAGCCAAGATCGCCACGATGACGAGCAGTACTTC. It is translated as CASSQDRHDDEQYF.

V gene TRBV7-9 combines with J gene TRBJ2-3, with 8 bases fitting TRBD2. Germline CDR1 reads SEHNR; CDR2 reads FQNEAQ (reference sequence). After removal of 5 bases from V and 2 bases from J, the junction contained 9 bases not matched to a gene. The CDR3 runs to 16 residues. The CDR3 loop reads CASSVPGLELTDTQYF. The CDR3 region has the DNA TGTGCCAGCAGCGTTCCGGGACTAGAGCTCACAGATACGCAGTATTTT.

This clonotype was seen more than once but under ten times. J is TRBJ1-1 and V is TRBV6-5; 9 nucleotides match TRBD1. Trimming cost V 6 bases and J 1 base; bases outside gene matches: 6. This CDR3 is 15 amino acids long. CDR1 is MNHEY, CDR2 SVGAGI, per germline. CDR3 residues: CASRYRQGENTEAFF. The CDR3 bases are TGTGCCAGCAGATATCGACAGGGGGAGAACACTGAAGCTTTCTTT.

This clonotype has a handful of counts. This chain joins TRBV10-3 and TRBJ2-1; D perhaps matches TRBD2 (5 bases). The V gene lost 3 bases and the J gene lost 5 bases, with 17 bases spanning the gap. CDR1 is ENHRY and CDR2 is SYGVKD in the germline V gene. CDR3 length: 16 residues. CDR3 nucleotides: TGTGCCATCAGTGATACCCCCCTAGCTCGGAACAATGAGCAGTTCTTC. Translation: CAISDTPLARNNEQFF.

This clonotype showed up just a few times. The CDR3 DNA sequence: TGTGCCAGTGCAGGGCGACAGTGGGACAATGAGCAGTTCTTC. Translating gives CASAGRQWDNEQFF. J is TRBJ2-1 and V is TRBV21-1; the table names TRBD1, a call not compared with the DNA. TRBV21-1 is listed as a pseudogene. CDR3 length equals 14 residues.

This clonotype was detected a few times. The CDR3 is CASSPGILAKNIQYF. The CDR3 DNA reads TGTGCCAGCAGTCCAGGGATATTAGCCAAAAACATTCAGTACTTC. The chain joins TRBV7-3 to TRBJ2-4; tentative D call: TRBD1 (5 bases). The germline V gene has CDR1 SGHTA and CDR2 FQGTGA. V was cut by 6 bases and J by 0 bases, with 12 bases left in between. The CDR3 is 15 residues long.

The V and J genes are TRBV2 and TRBJ2-2; the D gene is possibly TRBD1 (6 bases). The germline V gene encodes CDR1 SNHLY and CDR2 FYNNEI. The CDR3 extends over 16 amino acids. Trimming cost V 5 bases and J 0 bases, with 13 bases left between them. The CDR3 region has the DNA TGTGCCAGCAGTCCTACAGGGACAACGAACACCGGGGAGCTGTTTTTT. Translated, it gives CASSPTGTTNTGELFF.

This clonotype was recorded once. The junction departs from the called germline gene at one end, perhaps through a read error. The gene calls are TRBV27 and TRBJ1-2; 8 bases fit TRBD1. The CDR3 is made up of 17 amino acids. Germline assignment: CDR1 MNHEY and CDR2 SMNVEV (reference sequence). The CDR3 here is CTSAGGGQGAPRYGYTF. The CDR3, as DNA: TGTACCAGCGCCGGGGGGGGTCAGGGGGCTCCTCGGTATGGCTACACCTTC.

The chain carries TRBV20-1 and TRBJ1-5; 10 bases are shared with TRBD1. Germline-derived CDR1 and CDR2 are DFQATT and SNEGSKA (reference sequence). CDR3 length: 14 amino acids. Germline trimming cut 6 bases from V and 4 bases from J; bases unmatched to any gene: 6. The CDR3 sequence is CSAPGQGINQPQHF. DNA of the CDR3: TGCAGTGCCCCGGGACAGGGGATTAATCAGCCCCAGCATTTT.

CDR3 loop: CASSLDIQETQYF. DNA of the CDR3: TGTGCCAGCAGCTTAGACATACAAGAGACCCAGTACTTC. This rearrangement joins TRBV7-8 to TRBJ2-5; D gene uncertain. V lost 1 base and J 2 bases, leaving 5 bases between the germline ends. The V gene's germline CDR1 is SGHVS and CDR2 FQNEAQ. The CDR3 extends over 13 amino acids.

The count of this clonotype is one. The gene calls are TRBV7-9 and TRBJ2-1; a weak D match, TRBD2 (5 bases). Trimming took 5 bases from V and 0 from J, leaving 14 bases between them. Germline CDR1 is SEHNR and CDR2 is FQNEAQ (reference sequence). The CDR3 is 16 amino acids. The CDR3 sequence is CASSPPIGSSYNEQFF. The DNA of the CDR3 is TGTGCCAGCAGCCCACCGATAGGGAGCTCCTACAATGAGCAGTTCTTC.

Ten or more counts support this clonotype. The chain carries TRBV7-8 and TRBJ2-1; no firm D call. With 1 base removed from V and 4 bases from J, the gap between germline ends came to 5 bases. Germline loops: CDR1 SGHVS, CDR2 FQNEAQ. This CDR3 contains 13 residues. Here the CDR3 DNA reads TGTGCCAGCAGCTTAGACCAGTACAATGAGCAGTTCTTC. It yields the protein CASSLDQYNEQFF.